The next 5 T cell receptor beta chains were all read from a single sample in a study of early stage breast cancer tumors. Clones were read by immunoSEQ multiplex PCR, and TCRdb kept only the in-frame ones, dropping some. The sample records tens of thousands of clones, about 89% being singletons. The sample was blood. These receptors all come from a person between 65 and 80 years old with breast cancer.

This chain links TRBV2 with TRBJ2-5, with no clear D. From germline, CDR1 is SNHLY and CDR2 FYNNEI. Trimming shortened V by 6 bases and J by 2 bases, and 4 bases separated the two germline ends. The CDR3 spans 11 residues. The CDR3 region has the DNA TGTGCCAGCAGCCTACAAGAGACCCAGTACTTC. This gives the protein CASSLQETQYF.

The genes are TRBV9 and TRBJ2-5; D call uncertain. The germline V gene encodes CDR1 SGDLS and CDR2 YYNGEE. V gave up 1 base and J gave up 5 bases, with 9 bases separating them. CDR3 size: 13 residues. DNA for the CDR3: TGTGCCAGCAGCGTACCTAGGCGGGAGACCCAGTACTTC. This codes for CASSVPRRETQYF.

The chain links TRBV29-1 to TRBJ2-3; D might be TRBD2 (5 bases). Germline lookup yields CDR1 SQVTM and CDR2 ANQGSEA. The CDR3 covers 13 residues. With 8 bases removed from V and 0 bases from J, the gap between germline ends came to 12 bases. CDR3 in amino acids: CSFLAASTDTQYF. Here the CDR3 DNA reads TGCAGCTTCCTAGCAGCGAGCACAGATACGCAGTATTTT.

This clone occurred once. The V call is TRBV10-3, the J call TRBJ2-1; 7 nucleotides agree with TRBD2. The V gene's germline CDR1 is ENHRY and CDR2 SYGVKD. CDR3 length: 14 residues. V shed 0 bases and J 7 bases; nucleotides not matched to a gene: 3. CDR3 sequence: CAISESGRENEQFF. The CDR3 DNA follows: TGTGCCATCAGTGAGTCGGGGCGGGAGAATGAGCAGTTCTTC.

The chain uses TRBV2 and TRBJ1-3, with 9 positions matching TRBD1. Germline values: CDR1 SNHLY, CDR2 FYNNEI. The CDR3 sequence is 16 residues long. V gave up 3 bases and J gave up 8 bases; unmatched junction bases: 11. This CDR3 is CASSDPGQGVRDTIYF. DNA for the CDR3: TGTGCCAGCAGTGACCCGGGACAGGGTGTTCGGGACACCATATATTTT.